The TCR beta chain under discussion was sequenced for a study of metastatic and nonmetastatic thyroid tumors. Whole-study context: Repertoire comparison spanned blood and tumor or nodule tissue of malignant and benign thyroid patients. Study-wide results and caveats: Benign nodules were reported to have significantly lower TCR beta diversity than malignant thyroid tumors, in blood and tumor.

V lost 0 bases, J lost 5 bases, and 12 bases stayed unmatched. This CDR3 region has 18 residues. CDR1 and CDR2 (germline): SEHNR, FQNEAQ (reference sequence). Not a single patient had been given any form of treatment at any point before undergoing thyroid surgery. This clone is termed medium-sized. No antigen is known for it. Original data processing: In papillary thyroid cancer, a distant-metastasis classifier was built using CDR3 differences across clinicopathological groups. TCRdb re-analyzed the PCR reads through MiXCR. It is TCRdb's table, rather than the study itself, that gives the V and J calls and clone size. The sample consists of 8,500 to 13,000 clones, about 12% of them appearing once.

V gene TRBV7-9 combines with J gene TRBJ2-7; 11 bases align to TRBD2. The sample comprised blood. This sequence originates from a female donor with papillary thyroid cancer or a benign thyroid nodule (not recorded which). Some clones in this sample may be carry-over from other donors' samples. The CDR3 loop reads CASSLAPGVAGGFHEQYF. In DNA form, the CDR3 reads TGTGCCAGCAGCTTAGCCCCGGGGGTAGCGGGAGGGTTCCACGAGCAGTACTTC.